Below, one T cell receptor (beta chain) is given with its context. The sample originates from a study of blood T cell repertoires in COVID-19. Study overall: Sources were T cells, B-cell-depleted T cells, or PBMCs; the material itself was cDNA or gDNA.

Study processing details: For nucleated cells, counts were estimated from reference gene primer amplification. Some clones are missing from TCRdb's copy, which holds only in-frame ones; the method was immunoSEQ multiplex PCR. The V and J calls and clone size are taken from that table; D and trimming were inferred from the DNA. The repertoire includes 200,000 to 250,000 clones, 70% to 85% of them detected once, and about 10% sits in the top ten. V lost 6 bases and J lost 10; bases outside the gene matches: 9. The CDR3 length is 14 residues. Germline values: CDR1 MNHNY, CDR2 SVGAGI (reference sequence).

The source material was peripheral blood. The chain recombines TRBV6-6 with TRBJ1-4, with 9 bases aligning to TRBD1. The origin of this receptor is a man at least 80 years old with acute or convalescent COVID-19. CDR3 loop: CASSLGQGDLKLFF. The CDR3 bases are TGTGCCAGCAGCTTGGGACAGGGAGACTTAAAACTGTTTTTT.